This is a list of T cell receptor beta chains from one sample in a study of control samples from healthy donors and cancer patients. Clones were sequenced by immunoSEQ multiplex PCR, and TCRdb holds only the in-frame ones, with some missing. This table holds under 200,000 clones, over 85% found once. The sequencing sample was made of blood. The receptors come from a woman in her thirties or forties in good health. Each CDR3 is given with its conserved first and last residue. The D gene is left open where the match is weak. Not all rows give a size; the values are once, few, many and, for expanded clones, a class.

j_gene: TRBJ1-2; abundance: .; d_gene: .; v_gene: TRBV29-1; CDR3aa: CSVEGSDGYGYTF; CDR3nt: TGCAGCGTTGAGGGCAGCGACGGCTATGGCTACACCTTC
j_gene: TRBJ1-2; abundance: few; d_gene: .; v_gene: TRBV5-4; CDR3aa: CASSHDQDYGYTF; CDR3nt: TGTGCCAGCAGTCACGACCAGGACTATGGCTACACCTTC
j_gene: TRBJ1-2; abundance: .; d_gene: .; v_gene: TRBV5-4; CDR3aa: CASRSPDSLSYGYTF; CDR3nt: TGTGCCAGCAGATCCCCGGACAGTTTGAGCTATGGCTACACCTTC
j_gene: TRBJ1-3; abundance: .; d_gene: .; v_gene: TRBV4-2; CDR3aa: CASSQDQGTGNTIYF; CDR3nt: TGTGCCAGCAGCCAAGACCAGGGGACTGGAAACACCATATATTTT
j_gene: TRBJ1-1; abundance: .; d_gene: .; v_gene: TRBV29-1; CDR3aa: CSVVSRLQGTEAFF; CDR3nt: TGCAGCGTAGTCTCTCGATTGCAAGGTACTGAAGCTTTCTTT
j_gene: TRBJ1-3; abundance: .; d_gene: .; v_gene: TRBV6-5; CDR3aa: CASSYSGGASGNTIYF; CDR3nt: TGTGCCAGCAGTTACTCTGGGGGGGCCTCTGGAAACACCATATATTTT
j_gene: TRBJ2-2; abundance: once; d_gene: TRBD2; v_gene: TRBV10-1; CDR3aa: CASTGGAGELFF; CDR3nt: TGCGCCAGCACGGGGGGGGCCGGGGAGCTGTTTTTT
j_gene: TRBJ2-5; abundance: .; d_gene: TRBD1; v_gene: TRBV18; CDR3aa: CASSPLSGQGRETQYF; CDR3nt: TGTGCCAGCTCACCACTGTCTGGACAGGGAAGGGAGACCCAGTACTTC
j_gene: TRBJ1-3; abundance: .; d_gene: TRBD1; v_gene: TRBV5-4; CDR3aa: CASSLDRAGNTIYF; CDR3nt: TGTGCCAGCAGCCTAGACAGGGCCGGAAACACCATATATTTT
j_gene: TRBJ2-7; abundance: .; d_gene: TRBD1; v_gene: TRBV27; CDR3aa: CATRPGTGPLSWSSYEQYF; CDR3nt: TGTGCCACTCGTCCCGGGACAGGGCCCTTATCTTGGAGCTCCTACGAGCAGTACTTC
j_gene: TRBJ1-2; abundance: .; d_gene: .; v_gene: TRBV9; CDR3aa: CASSVGPTRGAANYGYTF; CDR3nt: TGTGCCAGCAGCGTAGGACCTACACGGGGAGCGGCTAACTATGGCTACACCTTC
j_gene: TRBJ2-5; abundance: .; d_gene: .; v_gene: TRBV5-1; CDR3aa: CASSPGGGETQYF; CDR3nt: TGCGCCAGCAGCCCCGGCGGAGGAGAGACCCAGTACTTC
j_gene: TRBJ2-7; abundance: .; d_gene: .; v_gene: TRBV12-3/TRBV12-4; CDR3aa: CASSLVGEQYF; CDR3nt: TGTGCCAGCAGTTTGGTGGGGGAGCAGTACTTC
j_gene: TRBJ1-1; abundance: .; d_gene: TRBD1; v_gene: TRBV9; CDR3aa: CASSRQGLGNTEAFF; CDR3nt: TGTGCCAGCAGCCGACAGGGCTTAGGGAACACTGAAGCTTTCTTT
j_gene: TRBJ1-2; abundance: .; d_gene: .; v_gene: TRBV9; CDR3aa: CASSAQSRGTNYGYTF; CDR3nt: TGTGCCAGCAGCGCGCAAAGCAGGGGAACTAACTATGGCTACACCTTC
j_gene: TRBJ2-1; abundance: .; d_gene: .; v_gene: TRBV24-1; CDR3aa: CATSDSNEQFF; CDR3nt: TGTGCCACCAGTGATTCGAATGAGCAGTTCTTC
j_gene: TRBJ2-3; abundance: .; d_gene: TRBD2; v_gene: TRBV7-7; CDR3aa: CASSLSGGAGDTQYF; CDR3nt: TGTGCTAGCAGCTTATCGGGGGGGGCAGGGGATACGCAGTATTTT
j_gene: TRBJ1-1; abundance: .; d_gene: .; v_gene: TRBV28; CDR3aa: CASKSSATEAFF; CDR3nt: TGTGCCAGCAAGTCGAGTGCCACTGAAGCTTTCTTT
j_gene: TRBJ2-7; abundance: .; d_gene: TRBD2; v_gene: TRBV5-1; CDR3aa: CASSLGSAGVAPYEQYF; CDR3nt: TGCGCCAGCAGCTTGGGTTCGGCGGGAGTAGCCCCCTACGAGCAGTACTTC
j_gene: TRBJ1-1; abundance: .; d_gene: .; v_gene: TRBV7-9; CDR3aa: CASSLVQENTEAFF; CDR3nt: TGTGCCAGCAGCTTAGTACAGGAGAACACTGAAGCTTTCTTT
j_gene: TRBJ1-4; abundance: .; d_gene: TRBD1; v_gene: TRBV28; CDR3aa: CASSGGTNEKLFF; CDR3nt: TGTGCCAGTTCAGGGGGGACTAATGAAAAACTGTTTTTT
j_gene: TRBJ1-2; abundance: .; d_gene: TRBD1; v_gene: TRBV27; CDR3aa: CASRGTESLGAGYTF; CDR3nt: TGTGCCAGCAGGGGGACAGAGAGCCTGGGTGCGGGCTACACCTTC
j_gene: TRBJ1-2; abundance: .; d_gene: .; v_gene: TRBV6-5; CDR3aa: CASSTTGVFYGYTF; CDR3nt: TGTGCCAGCAGCACAACGGGAGTATTCTATGGCTACACCTTC
j_gene: TRBJ1-4; abundance: .; d_gene: .; v_gene: TRBV5-1; CDR3aa: CASSFDSLNEKLFF; CDR3nt: TGCGCCAGCAGTTTCGACAGCTTGAATGAAAAACTGTTTTTT
j_gene: TRBJ1-2; abundance: once; d_gene: .; v_gene: TRBV5-1; CDR3aa: CASSLSTSNTGNGYTF; CDR3nt: TGCGCCAGCAGCCTCAGCACCTCGAATACAGGGAATGGCTACACCTTC
j_gene: TRBJ1-2; abundance: .; d_gene: TRBD1; v_gene: TRBV10-3; CDR3aa: CAISDSPNAGGYGYTF; CDR3nt: TGTGCCATCAGTGATTCCCCCAACGCAGGGGGCTATGGCTACACCTTC
j_gene: TRBJ2-5; abundance: .; d_gene: .; v_gene: TRBV9; CDR3aa: CASSVEGRTETQYF; CDR3nt: TGTGCCAGCAGCGTAGAGGGGAGAACGGAGACCCAGTACTTC
j_gene: TRBJ2-7; abundance: .; d_gene: .; v_gene: TRBV12-5; CDR3aa: CASGLGTVYEQYF; CDR3nt: TGTGCTAGTGGTTTGGGGACAGTCTACGAGCAGTACTTC
j_gene: TRBJ2-3; abundance: .; d_gene: .; v_gene: TRBV13; CDR3aa: CASSIGGGGGTDTQYF; CDR3nt: TGTGCCAGCAGCATAGGGGGAGGTGGTGGTACAGATACGCAGTATTTT
j_gene: TRBJ1-5; abundance: .; d_gene: .; v_gene: TRBV30; CDR3aa: CAGSTEGNQPQHF; CDR3nt: TGTGCCGGCTCCACGGAGGGGAATCAGCCCCAGCATTTT
j_gene: TRBJ1-1; abundance: .; d_gene: .; v_gene: TRBV5-1; CDR3aa: CASSLVGRRNTEAFF; CDR3nt: TGCGCCAGCAGCTTGGTGGGCCGTAGGAACACTGAAGCTTTCTTT
j_gene: TRBJ2-7; abundance: .; d_gene: .; v_gene: TRBV11-2; CDR3aa: CASSPRGDEQYF; CDR3nt: TGTGCCAGCAGCCCCCGAGGGGACGAGCAGTACTTC
j_gene: TRBJ2-3; abundance: .; d_gene: .; v_gene: TRBV24-1; CDR3aa: CATSDLLGDTQYF; CDR3nt: TGTGCCACCAGTGATTTGCTTGGAGATACGCAGTATTTT
j_gene: TRBJ2-5; abundance: .; d_gene: .; v_gene: TRBV10-3; CDR3aa: CAISEGLQETQYF; CDR3nt: TGTGCCATCAGTGAAGGTCTCCAAGAGACCCAGTACTTC
j_gene: TRBJ2-3; abundance: .; d_gene: .; v_gene: TRBV6-5; CDR3aa: CASIRTASTDTQYF; CDR3nt: TGTGCCAGCATCCGGACGGCCAGCACAGATACGCAGTATTTT
j_gene: TRBJ1-2; abundance: .; d_gene: TRBD1; v_gene: TRBV6-1; CDR3aa: CASSDRQGLGYGYTF; CDR3nt: TGTGCCAGCAGTGACCGACAGGGCTTGGGCTATGGCTACACCTTC
j_gene: TRBJ1-5; abundance: .; d_gene: TRBD1; v_gene: TRBV5-5; CDR3aa: CASSGTGGGNQPQHF; CDR3nt: TGTGCCAGCAGCGGGACAGGGGGTGGCAATCAGCCCCAGCATTTT
j_gene: TRBJ2-7; abundance: .; d_gene: TRBD2; v_gene: TRBV7-2; CDR3aa: CASSPASGSYEQYF; CDR3nt: TGTGCCAGCAGCCCGGCTAGCGGGAGTTACGAGCAGTACTTC
j_gene: TRBJ2-3; abundance: .; d_gene: .; v_gene: TRBV10-3; CDR3aa: CAISEDQGPDTQYF; CDR3nt: TGTGCCATCAGTGAGGATCAGGGCCCAGATACGCAGTATTTT
j_gene: TRBJ1-2; abundance: .; d_gene: .; v_gene: TRBV11-2; CDR3aa: CASTRDGNYGYTF; CDR3nt: TGTGCCAGCACCCGGGACGGTAACTATGGCTACACCTTC
j_gene: TRBJ1-2; abundance: once; d_gene: .; v_gene: TRBV30; CDR3aa: CACNARIGYTF; CDR3nt: TGTGCCTGTAATGCCAGGATAGGCTACACCTTC
j_gene: TRBJ2-1; abundance: .; d_gene: TRBD2; v_gene: TRBV5-1; CDR3aa: CASSLDFSGGRSGNEQFF; CDR3nt: TGCGCCAGCAGCTTGGATTTTAGCGGGGGCCGCTCTGGCAATGAGCAGTTCTTC
j_gene: TRBJ1-6; abundance: .; d_gene: .; v_gene: TRBV6-5; CDR3aa: CASSKPGRNSPLHF; CDR3nt: TGTGCCAGCAGTAAACCGGGACGTAATTCACCCCTCCACTTT
j_gene: TRBJ1-3; abundance: once; d_gene: .; v_gene: TRBV25-1; CDR3aa: CASSLPGRDTIYF; CDR3nt: TGTGCCAGCAGTCTCCCAGGCCGTGACACCATATATTTT
j_gene: TRBJ2-3; abundance: .; d_gene: .; v_gene: TRBV11-2; CDR3aa: CASSTTVTDTQYF; CDR3nt: TGTGCCAGCAGCACGACAGTCACAGATACGCAGTATTTT
j_gene: TRBJ1-4; abundance: .; d_gene: TRBD1; v_gene: TRBV7-2; CDR3aa: CASSPRGLSNEKLFF; CDR3nt: TGTGCCAGCAGCCCGAGGGGGCTGAGTAATGAAAAACTGTTTTTT
j_gene: TRBJ1-2; abundance: once; d_gene: TRBD1; v_gene: TRBV18; CDR3aa: CASSPPQGARYGYTF; CDR3nt: TGTGCCAGCTCACCACCTCAGGGGGCACGGTATGGCTACACCTTC